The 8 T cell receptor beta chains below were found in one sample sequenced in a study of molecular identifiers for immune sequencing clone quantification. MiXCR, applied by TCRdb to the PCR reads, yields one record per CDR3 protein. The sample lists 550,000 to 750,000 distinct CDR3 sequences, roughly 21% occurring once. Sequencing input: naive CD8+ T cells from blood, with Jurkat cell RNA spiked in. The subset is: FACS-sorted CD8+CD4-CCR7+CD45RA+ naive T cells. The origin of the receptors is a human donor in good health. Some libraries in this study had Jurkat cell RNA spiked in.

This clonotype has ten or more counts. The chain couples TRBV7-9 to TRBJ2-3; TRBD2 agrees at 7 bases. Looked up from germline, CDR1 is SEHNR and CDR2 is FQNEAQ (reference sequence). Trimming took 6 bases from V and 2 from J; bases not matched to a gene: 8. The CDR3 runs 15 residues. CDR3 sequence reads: CASRPRLAFTDTQYF. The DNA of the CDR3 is TGTGCCAGCAGGCCCCGACTAGCTTTCACAGATACGCAGTATTTT.

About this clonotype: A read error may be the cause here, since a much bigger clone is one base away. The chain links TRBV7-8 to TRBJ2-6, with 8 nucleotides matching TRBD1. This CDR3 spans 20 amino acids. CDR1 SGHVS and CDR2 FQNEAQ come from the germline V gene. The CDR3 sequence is CASSLVIQTGDFSGANVLAF. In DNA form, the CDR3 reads TGTGCCAGCAGCTTAGTAATACAGACAGGGGACTTCTCTGGGGCCAACGTCCTGGCTTTC.

The CDR3 DNA follows: TGTGCCAGCAGCCAAGAACAGCGGGAGGGCAGGAGCTCCTACAATGAGCAGTTCTTC. This sequence encodes CASSQEQREGRSSYNEQFF. The chain combines TRBV14 with TRBJ2-1; 10 nucleotides match TRBD2. The J segment lost 0 bases and the V segment lost 0 bases, leaving 8 bases of the junction unmatched. The CDR3 is made up of 19 amino acids. Germline V lookup: CDR1 SGHDN, CDR2 FVKESK. Together with reference TRBV14 and TRBJ2-1, the CDR3 gives the full variable domain: EAGVTQFPSHSVIEKGQTVTLRCDPISGHDNLYWYRRVMGKEIKFLLHFVKESKQDESGMPNNRFLAERTGGTYSTLKVQPAELEDSGVYFCASSQEQREGRSSYNEQFFGPGTRLTVL.

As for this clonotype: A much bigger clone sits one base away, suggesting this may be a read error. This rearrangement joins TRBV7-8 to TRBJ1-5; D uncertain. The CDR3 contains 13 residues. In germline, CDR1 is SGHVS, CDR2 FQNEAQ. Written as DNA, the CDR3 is TGTGCCTGCAGCTTAGTGGACAATCAGCCCCAGCATTTT. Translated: CACSLVDNQPQHF. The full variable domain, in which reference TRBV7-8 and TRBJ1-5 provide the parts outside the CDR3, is GAGVSQSPRYKVAKRGQDVALRCDPISGHVSLFWYQQALGQGPEFLTYFQNEAQLDKSGLPSDRFFAERPEGSVSTLKIQRTQQEDSAVYLCACSLVDNQPQHFGDGTRLSIL.

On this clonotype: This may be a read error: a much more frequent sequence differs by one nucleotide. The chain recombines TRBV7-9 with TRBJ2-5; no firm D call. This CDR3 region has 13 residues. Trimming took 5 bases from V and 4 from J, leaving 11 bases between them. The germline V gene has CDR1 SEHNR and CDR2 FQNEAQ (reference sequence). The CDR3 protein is CASSPPGTETQYF. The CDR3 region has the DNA TGTGCCAGCAGCCCACCAGGCACAGAGACCCAGTACTTC.

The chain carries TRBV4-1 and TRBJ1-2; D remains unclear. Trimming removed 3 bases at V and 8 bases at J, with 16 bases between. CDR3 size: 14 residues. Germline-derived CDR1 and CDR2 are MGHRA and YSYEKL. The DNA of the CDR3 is TGCGCCAGCAGCCAGAGAGGACTGGATAGGGGCTACACCTTC. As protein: CASSQRGLDRGYTF.

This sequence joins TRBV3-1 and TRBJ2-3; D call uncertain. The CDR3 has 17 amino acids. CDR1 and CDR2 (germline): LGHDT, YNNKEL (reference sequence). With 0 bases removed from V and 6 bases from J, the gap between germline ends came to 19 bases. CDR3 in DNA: TGTGCCAGCAGCCAAGATCAGGTAAATCCCGGTGGGGATACGCAGTATTTT. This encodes CASSQDQVNPGGDTQYF.

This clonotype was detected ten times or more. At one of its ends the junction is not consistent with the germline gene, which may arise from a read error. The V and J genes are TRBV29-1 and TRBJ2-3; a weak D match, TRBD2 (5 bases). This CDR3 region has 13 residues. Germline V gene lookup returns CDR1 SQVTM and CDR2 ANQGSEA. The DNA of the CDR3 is TGCAGCGTGGAAGAAAGCGGTACAGATACGCAGTATTTT. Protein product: CSVEESGTDTQYF.